This T cell receptor beta chain was identified during a study of OX40 agonist ivuxolimab in advanced cancers. Study background: Administration of intravenous ivuxolimab to patients occurred every 2 weeks at 0.01 to 10 mg/kg. Earlier anti-PD-1, anti-PD-L1 or anti-CTLA-4 therapy was permitted; roughly 42% had received some. Dose-escalation patients' cancers were hepatocellular carcinoma, melanoma, renal cell or head and neck cancer.

The table came from immunoSEQ multiplex PCR; TCRdb's copy has only in-frame clones and leaves some out. The repertoire holds about 120,000 clones, with around 87% as singletons. The germline CDR1 and CDR2 sequences are SGHNT and YYREEE (reference sequence). The CDR3 length is 14 residues. With 0 bases clipped from V and 1 base from J, the junction kept 0 bases outside the gene matches. This TCR was sampled from an adult with an advanced solid tumor such as melanoma, head and neck, liver or kidney cancer. Sequenced here: CD4+ or CD8+ T cells sorted from blood, sampled in a trial of the OX40 agonist ivuxolimab. The chain joins TRBV5-4 to TRBJ1-1, with TRBD1 matching 7 bases. The CDR3 region has the DNA TGTGCCAGCAGCTTGGACAGGGGGAACACTGAAGCTTTCTTT. Protein product: CASSLDRGNTEAFF. Drawing the rest from reference TRBV5-4 and TRBJ1-1, the complete variable domain is ETGVTQSPTHLIKTRGQQVTLRCSSQSGHNTVSWYQQALGQGPQFIFQYYREEENGRGNFPPRFSGLQFPNYSSELNVNALELDDSALYLCASSLDRGNTEAFFGQGTRLTVV.